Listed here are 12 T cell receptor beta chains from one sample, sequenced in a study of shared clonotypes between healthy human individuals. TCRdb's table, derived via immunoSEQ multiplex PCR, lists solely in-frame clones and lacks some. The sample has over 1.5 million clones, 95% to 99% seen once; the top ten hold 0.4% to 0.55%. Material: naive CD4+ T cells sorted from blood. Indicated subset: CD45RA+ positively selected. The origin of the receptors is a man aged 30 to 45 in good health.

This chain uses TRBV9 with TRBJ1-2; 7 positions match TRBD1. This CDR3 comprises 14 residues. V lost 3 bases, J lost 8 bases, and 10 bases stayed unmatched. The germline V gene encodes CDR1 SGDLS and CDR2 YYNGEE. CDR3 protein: CASSGLGRGEGYTF. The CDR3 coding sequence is TGTGCCAGCAGCGGACTCGGCAGGGGGGAAGGCTACACCTTC.

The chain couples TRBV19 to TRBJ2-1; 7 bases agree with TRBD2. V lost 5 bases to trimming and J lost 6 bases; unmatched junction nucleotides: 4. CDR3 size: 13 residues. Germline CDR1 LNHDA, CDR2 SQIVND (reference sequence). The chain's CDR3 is CASSPPGGNEQFF. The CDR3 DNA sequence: TGTGCCAGTAGTCCCCCGGGGGGCAATGAGCAGTTCTTC.

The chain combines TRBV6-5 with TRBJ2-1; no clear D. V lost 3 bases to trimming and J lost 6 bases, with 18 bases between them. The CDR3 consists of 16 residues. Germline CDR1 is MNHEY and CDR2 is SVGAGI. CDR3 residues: CASSYGELGPSNEQFF. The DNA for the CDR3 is TGTGCCAGCAGTTATGGGGAATTAGGGCCGAGCAATGAGCAGTTCTTC.

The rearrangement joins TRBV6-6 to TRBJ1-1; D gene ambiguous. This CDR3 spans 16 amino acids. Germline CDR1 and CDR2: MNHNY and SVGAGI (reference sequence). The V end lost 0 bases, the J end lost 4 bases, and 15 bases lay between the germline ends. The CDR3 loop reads CASSYSAEAGGTEAFF. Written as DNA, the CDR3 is TGTGCCAGCAGTTACTCGGCAGAGGCTGGTGGCACTGAAGCTTTCTTT.

The CDR3 protein is CASSYARLSEAFF. Here the CDR3 DNA reads TGTGCCAGCAGTTACGCCCGACTTTCTGAAGCTTTCTTT. The chain employs TRBV6-6 and TRBJ1-1; D unclear. Looked up from germline, CDR1 is MNHNY and CDR2 is SVGAGI (reference sequence). The CDR3 runs to 13 residues. V gave up 2 bases and J gave up 6 bases, with 10 bases separating them.

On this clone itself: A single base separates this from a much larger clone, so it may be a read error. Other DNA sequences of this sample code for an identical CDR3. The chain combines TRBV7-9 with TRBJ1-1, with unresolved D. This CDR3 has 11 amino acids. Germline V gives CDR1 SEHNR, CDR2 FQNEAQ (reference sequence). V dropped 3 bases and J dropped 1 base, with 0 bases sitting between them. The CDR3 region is CASSLNTEAFF. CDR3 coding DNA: TGTGCCAGCAGCTTGAACACTGAAGCTTTCTTT.

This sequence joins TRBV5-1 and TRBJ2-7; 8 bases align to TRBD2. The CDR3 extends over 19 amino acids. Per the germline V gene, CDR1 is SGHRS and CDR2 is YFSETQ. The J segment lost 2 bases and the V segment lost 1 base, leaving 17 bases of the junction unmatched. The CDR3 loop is CASSLPMYGETSVTYEQYF. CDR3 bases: TGCGCCAGCAGCTTGCCCATGTACGGGGAGACTAGCGTAACCTACGAGCAGTACTTC.

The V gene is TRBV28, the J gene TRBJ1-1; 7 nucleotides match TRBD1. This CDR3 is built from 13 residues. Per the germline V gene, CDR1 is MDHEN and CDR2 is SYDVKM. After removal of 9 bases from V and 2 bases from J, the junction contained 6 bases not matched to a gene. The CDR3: CASPGQSNTEAFF. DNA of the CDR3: TGTGCCAGTCCGGGACAGTCCAACACTGAAGCTTTCTTT.

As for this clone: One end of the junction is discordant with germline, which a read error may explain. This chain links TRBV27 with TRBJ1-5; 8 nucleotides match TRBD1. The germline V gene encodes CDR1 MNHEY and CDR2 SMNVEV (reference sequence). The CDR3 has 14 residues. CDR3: CASSFQGANQPRHF. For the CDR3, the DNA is TGTGCCAGCAGTTTCCAGGGGGCGAATCAGCCCCGGCATTTT.

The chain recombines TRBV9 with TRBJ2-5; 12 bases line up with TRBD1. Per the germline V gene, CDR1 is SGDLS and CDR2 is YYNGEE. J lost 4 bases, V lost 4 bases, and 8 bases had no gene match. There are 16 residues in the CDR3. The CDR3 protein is CASSPGGTGGVETQYF. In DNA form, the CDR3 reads TGTGCCAGCAGCCCAGGGGGGACAGGGGGCGTAGAGACCCAGTACTTC.

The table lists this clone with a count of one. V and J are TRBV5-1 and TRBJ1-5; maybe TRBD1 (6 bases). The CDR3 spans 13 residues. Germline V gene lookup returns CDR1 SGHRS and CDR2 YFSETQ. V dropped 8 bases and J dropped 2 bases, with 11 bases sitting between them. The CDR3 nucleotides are TGCGCCAGGTACAGGGAGCGCAATCAGCCCCAGCATTTT. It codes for CARYRERNQPQHF.

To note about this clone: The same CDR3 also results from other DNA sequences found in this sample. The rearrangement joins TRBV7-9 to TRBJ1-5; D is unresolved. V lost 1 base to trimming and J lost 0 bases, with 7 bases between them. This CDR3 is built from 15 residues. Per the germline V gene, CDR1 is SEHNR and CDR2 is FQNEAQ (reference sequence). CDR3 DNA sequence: TGTGCCAGCAGCTTAGTCGGGAATAGCAATCAGCCCCAGCATTTT. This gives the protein CASSLVGNSNQPQHF. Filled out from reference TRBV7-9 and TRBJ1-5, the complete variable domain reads DTGVSQNPRHKITKRGQNVTFRCDPISEHNRLYWYRQTLGQGPEFLTYFQNEAQLEKSRLLSDRFSAERPKGSFSTLEIQRTEQGDSAMYLCASSLVGNSNQPQHFGDGTRLSIL.